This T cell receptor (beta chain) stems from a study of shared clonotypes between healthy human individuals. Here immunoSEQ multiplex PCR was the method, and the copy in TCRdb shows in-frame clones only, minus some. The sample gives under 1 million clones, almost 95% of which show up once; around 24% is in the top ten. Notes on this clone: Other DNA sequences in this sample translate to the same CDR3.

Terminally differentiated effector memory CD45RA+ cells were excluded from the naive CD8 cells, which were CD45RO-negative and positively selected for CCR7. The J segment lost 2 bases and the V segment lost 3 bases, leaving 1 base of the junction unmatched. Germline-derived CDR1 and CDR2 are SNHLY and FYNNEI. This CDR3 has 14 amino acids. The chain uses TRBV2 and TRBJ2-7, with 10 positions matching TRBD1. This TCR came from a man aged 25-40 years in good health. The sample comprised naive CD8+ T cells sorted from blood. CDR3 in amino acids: CASSEGTGAYEQYF. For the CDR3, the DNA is TGTGCCAGCAGTGAGGGGACAGGGGCCTACGAGCAGTACTTC.